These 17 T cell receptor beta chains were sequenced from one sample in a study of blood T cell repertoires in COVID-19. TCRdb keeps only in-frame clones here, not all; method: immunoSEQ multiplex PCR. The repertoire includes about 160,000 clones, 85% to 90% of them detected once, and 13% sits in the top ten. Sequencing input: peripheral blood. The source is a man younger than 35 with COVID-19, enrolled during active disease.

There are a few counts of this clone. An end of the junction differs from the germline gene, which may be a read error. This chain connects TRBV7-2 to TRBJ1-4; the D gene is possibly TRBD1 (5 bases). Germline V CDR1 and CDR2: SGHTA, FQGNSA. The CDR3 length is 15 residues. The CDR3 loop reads CASSLAVGQVEKLLF. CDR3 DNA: TGTGCCAGCAGCTTAGCGGTGGGGCAGGTTGAAAAACTGCTTTTT.

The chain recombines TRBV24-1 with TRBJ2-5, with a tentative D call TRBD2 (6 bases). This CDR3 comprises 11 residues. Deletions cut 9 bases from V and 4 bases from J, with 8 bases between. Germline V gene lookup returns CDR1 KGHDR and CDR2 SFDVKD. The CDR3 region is CATGAGETQYF. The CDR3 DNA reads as TGTGCCACCGGAGCGGGAGAGACCCAGTACTTC.

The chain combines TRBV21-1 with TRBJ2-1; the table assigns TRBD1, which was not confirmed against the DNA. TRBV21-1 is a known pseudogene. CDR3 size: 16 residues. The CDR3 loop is CASSKAGTGKGNEQFF. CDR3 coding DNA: TGTGCCAGCAGCAAAGCAGGGACAGGGAAAGGGAATGAGCAGTTCTTC.

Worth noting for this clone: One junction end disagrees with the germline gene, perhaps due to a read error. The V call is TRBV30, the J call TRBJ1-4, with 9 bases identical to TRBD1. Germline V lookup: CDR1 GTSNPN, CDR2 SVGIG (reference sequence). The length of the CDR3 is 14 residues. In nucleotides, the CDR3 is TGTGCCTGGAGTGCGACAGGGGGAGGTGAAAAACTGCTTTTT. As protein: CAWSATGGGEKLLF.

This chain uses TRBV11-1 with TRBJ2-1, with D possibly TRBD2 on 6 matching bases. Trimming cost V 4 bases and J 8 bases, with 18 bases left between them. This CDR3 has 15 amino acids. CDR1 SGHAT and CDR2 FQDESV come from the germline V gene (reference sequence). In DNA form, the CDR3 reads TGTGCCAGCAGCTGGGGGGACGGGCGGGGAGATGAGCAGTTCTTC. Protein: CASSWGDGRGDEQFF. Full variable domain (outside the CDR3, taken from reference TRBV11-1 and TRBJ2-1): EAEVAQSPRYKITEKSQAVAFWCDPISGHATLYWYRQILGQGPELLVQFQDESVVDDSQLPKDRFSAERLKGVDSTLKIQPAELGDSAMYLCASSWGDGRGDEQFFGPGTRLTVL.

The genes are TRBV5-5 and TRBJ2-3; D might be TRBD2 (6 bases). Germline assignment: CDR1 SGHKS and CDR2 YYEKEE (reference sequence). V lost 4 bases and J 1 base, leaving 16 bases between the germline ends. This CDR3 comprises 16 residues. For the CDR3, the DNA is TGTGCCAGCAGCGCCAGGCGGGGCGATGGCACAGATACGCAGTATTTT. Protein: CASSARRGDGTDTQYF.

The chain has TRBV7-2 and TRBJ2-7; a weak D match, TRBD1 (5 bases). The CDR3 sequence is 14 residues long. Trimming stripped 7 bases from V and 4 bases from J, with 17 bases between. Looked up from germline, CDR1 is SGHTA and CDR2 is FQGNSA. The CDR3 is CASTLSFDRYEQYF. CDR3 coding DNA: TGTGCCAGCACTCTTAGCTTCGACAGATACGAGCAGTACTTC.

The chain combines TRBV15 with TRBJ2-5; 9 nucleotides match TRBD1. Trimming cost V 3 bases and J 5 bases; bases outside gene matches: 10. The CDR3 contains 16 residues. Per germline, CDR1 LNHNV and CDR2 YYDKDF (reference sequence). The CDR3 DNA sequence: TGTGCCACCAGCAGGGGGGACAGGGCTCCTGGGGAGACCCAGTACTTC. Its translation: CATSRGDRAPGETQYF.

CDR3 residues: CASSLLAGADTQYF. The CDR3, as DNA: TGTGCCAGCAGCCTTCTAGCGGGAGCAGATACGCAGTATTTT. The genes are TRBV6-2 or TRBV6-3 and TRBJ2-3; 10 bases fit TRBD2. Trimming removed 6 bases from V and 4 bases from J; junction bases left unmatched: 4. CDR1 is MNHEY and CDR2 is SVGEGT in the germline V gene. The CDR3 totals 14 residues.

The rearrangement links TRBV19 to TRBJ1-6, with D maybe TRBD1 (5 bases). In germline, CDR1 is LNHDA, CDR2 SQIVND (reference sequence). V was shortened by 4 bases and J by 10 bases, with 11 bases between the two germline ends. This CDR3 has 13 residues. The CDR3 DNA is TGTGCCAGTAGTACCCAGACAGAATCACCCCTCCACTTT. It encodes CASSTQTESPLHF.

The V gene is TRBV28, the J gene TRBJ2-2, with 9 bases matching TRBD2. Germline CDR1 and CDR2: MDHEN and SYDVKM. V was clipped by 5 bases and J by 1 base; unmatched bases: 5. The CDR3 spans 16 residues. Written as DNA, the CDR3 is TGTGCCAGCAGTCTCTTACTAGCGGGGAACACCGGGGAGCTGTTTTTT. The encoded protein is CASSLLLAGNTGELFF.

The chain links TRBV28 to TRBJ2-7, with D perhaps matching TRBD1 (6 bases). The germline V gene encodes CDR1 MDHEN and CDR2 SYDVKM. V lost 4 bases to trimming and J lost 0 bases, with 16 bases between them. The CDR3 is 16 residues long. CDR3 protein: CASSSYRVTFSYEQYF. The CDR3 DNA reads TGTGCCAGCAGTTCATACAGGGTTACCTTCTCCTACGAGCAGTACTTC.

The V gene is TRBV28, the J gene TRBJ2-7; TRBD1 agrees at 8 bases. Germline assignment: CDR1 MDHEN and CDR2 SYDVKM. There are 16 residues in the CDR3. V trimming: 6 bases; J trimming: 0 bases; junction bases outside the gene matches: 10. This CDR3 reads CASSPAGTGVSYEQYF. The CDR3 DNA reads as TGTGCCAGCAGCCCCGCGGGGACAGGTGTCTCCTACGAGCAGTACTTC.

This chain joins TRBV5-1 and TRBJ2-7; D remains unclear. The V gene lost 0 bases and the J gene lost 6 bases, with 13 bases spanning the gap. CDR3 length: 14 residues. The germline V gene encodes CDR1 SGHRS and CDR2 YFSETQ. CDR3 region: CASSLGARALEQYF. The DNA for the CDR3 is TGCGCCAGCAGCTTGGGGGCGAGAGCCCTCGAGCAGTACTTC.

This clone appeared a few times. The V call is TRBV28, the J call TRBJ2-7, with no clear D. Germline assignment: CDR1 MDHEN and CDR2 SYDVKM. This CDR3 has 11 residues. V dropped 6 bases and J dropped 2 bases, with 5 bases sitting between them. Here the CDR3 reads CASRSPYEQYF. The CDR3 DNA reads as TGTGCCAGCAGGAGTCCCTACGAGCAGTACTTC.

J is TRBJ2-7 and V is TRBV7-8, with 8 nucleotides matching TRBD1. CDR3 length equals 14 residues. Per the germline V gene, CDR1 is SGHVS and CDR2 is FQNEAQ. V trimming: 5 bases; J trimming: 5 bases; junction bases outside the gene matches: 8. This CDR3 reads CASSINRGEDEQYF. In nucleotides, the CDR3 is TGTGCCAGCAGCATCAACAGGGGGGAGGACGAGCAGTACTTC.

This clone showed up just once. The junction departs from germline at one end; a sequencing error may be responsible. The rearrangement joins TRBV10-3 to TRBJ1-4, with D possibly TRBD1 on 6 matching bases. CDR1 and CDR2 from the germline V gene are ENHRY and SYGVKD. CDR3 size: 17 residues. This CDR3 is CAISESGLMGANEKLLF. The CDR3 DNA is TGTGCCATCAGTGAGTCGGGCCTGATGGGGGCTAATGAAAAACTGCTTTTT.